These T cell receptor beta chains were read from a single sample in a study of blood T cell repertoires in COVID-19. Only in-frame clones appear in the TCRdb table, and some are missing; sequencing was by immunoSEQ multiplex PCR. The table has 28,000 or so clones, over 80% seen once. Sequenced sample: peripheral blood. The receptors were gathered from a man aged 65 to 79 with acute or convalescent COVID-19. Both conserved end residues are part of each CDR3. Each record gives: J gene, D gene, clone size, V gene, CDR3 DNA, CDR3 protein. The D gene is left open where the match is weak. Clone size is shown for a subset of rows, as once, few, many or a class of expanded clone.

TRBJ1-2	TRBD1	.	TRBV30	TGTGCCAGAGAGACAGGGAATATGGGTGGCTACACCTTC	CARETGNMGGYTF
TRBJ2-5	.	.	TRBV5-1	TGCGCCAGCAGCTTGGTTAGCGCAGAAGAGACCCAGTACTTC	CASSLVSAEETQYF
TRBJ2-3	TRBD2	.	TRBV24-1	TGTGCCACCAGTGATCCAAGCGGGAGTGGGGCAGATACGCAGTATTTT	CATSDPSGSGADTQYF
TRBJ1-5	TRBD1	.	TRBV18	TGTGCCAGCTCACCTTATCAGGGGGGAGGCAATCAGCCCCAGCATTTT	CASSPYQGGGNQPQHF
TRBJ1-3	.	.	TRBV6-2/TRBV6-3	TGTGCCAGCAGTACACTCAGACAGCCTGCTGGAAACACCATATATTTT	CASSTLRQPAGNTIYF
TRBJ2-7	.	.	TRBV5-1	TGCGCCAGCAGCTTGGATCAGGTAGGAAGCTCCTACGAGCAGTACTTC	CASSLDQVGSSYEQYF
TRBJ2-7	.	.	TRBV7-9	TGTGCCAGCAGTTCACTCCGCCGGTCTCCCCGCTACGAGCAGTACTTC	CASSSLRRSPRYEQYF
TRBJ1-5	TRBD1	.	TRBV19	TGTGCCAGTAGCGAACAGGGGTACCAGCCCCAGCATTTT	CASSEQGYQPQHF
TRBJ2-2	.	.	TRBV4-3	TGCGCCAGCAGCCAATTGTTAATGGAGACCGGGGAGCTGTTTTTT	CASSQLLMETGELFF
TRBJ1-2	.	.	TRBV3-1/TRBV3-2	TGTGCCAGCAGTCCTGACAGGCTCTCCTCCAGCACCTTC	CASSPDRLSSSTF
TRBJ2-7	TRBD2	.	TRBV7-8	TGTGCCAGCAGCTTAGCGACTAGCGCTTCCTACGAGCAGTACTTC	CASSLATSASYEQYF
TRBJ2-5	.	once	TRBV7-6	TGTGCCAGCAGCCGGACACAAGAGACCCAGTACTTC	CASSRTQETQYF
TRBJ1-1	.	.	TRBV7-8	TGTGCCAGCAGCGCACACCAGCCCGGGGTCACTGAAGCTTTCTTT	CASSAHQPGVTEAFF
TRBJ2-7	.	.	TRBV4-2	TGTGCCAGCAGCCAAGACAGATCCTCCTACGAGCAGTACTTC	CASSQDRSSYEQYF
TRBJ1-4	TRBD1	.	TRBV2	TGTGCCAGCAGTTGGGACAGGGGGCCTGAAAAACTGTTTTTT	CASSWDRGPEKLFF
TRBJ1-6	.	.	TRBV14	TGTGCCAGCAGCCCGAGGACAGTAACCTCACCCCTCCACTTT	CASSPRTVTSPLHF
TRBJ1-1	.	.	TRBV2	TGTGCCAGCAGTGGTGATCTAGCTGAAGCTTTCTTT	CASSGDLAEAFF